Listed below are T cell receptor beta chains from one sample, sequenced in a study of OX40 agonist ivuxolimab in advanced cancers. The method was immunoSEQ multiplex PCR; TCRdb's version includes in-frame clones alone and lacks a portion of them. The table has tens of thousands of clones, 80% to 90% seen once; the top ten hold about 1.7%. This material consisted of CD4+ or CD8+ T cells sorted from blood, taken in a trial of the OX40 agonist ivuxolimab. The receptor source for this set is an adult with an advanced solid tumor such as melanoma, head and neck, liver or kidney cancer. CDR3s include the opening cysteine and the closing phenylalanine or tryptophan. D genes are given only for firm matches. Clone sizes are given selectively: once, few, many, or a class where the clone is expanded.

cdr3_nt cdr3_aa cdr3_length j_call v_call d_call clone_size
TGCGCCAGCAGCCTACAGGGTGGTACTGAAGCTTTCTTT CASSLQGGTEAFF 13 TRBJ1-1 TRBV5-1 - -
TGCGCCAGCAGTGAAAGGACCCAACCACGGGAAGCTTTCTTT CASSERTQPREAFF 14 TRBJ1-1 TRBV10-1 - -
TGTGCCAGCAGCTTAAGTTTGGGCAGGGCTGACACTGAAGCTTTCTTT CASSLSLGRADTEAFF 16 TRBJ1-1 TRBV5-6 - -
TGTGCCTGGAGAGAGGGACAGGGTAATTCACCCCTCCACTTT CAWREGQGNSPLHF 14 TRBJ1-6 TRBV30 TRBD1 -
TGTGCCAGCAGTTCCCTCTCGGACAGTAACTATGGCTACACCTTC CASSSLSDSNYGYTF 15 TRBJ1-2 TRBV27 - -
TGCGCCAGCAGCGCTAATTACAATGAGCAGTTCTTC CASSANYNEQFF 12 TRBJ2-1 TRBV5-1 - -
TGCGCCAGCAGCCCTGGTGCGGGGGCGCCCAATGAGCAGTTCTTC CASSPGAGAPNEQFF 15 TRBJ2-1 TRBV5-1 - few
TGTGCCAGCACTAATACGGGGACAGGGACTATCAATCAGCCCCAGCATTTT CASTNTGTGTINQPQHF 17 TRBJ1-5 TRBV28 TRBD1 -
TGTGCCAGCCGAGGACAGGACCTCTTACCCCTCCACTTT CASRGQDLLPLHF 13 TRBJ1-6 TRBV28 TRBD1 -
TGTGCCAGCAGCTGGGGAGGGGTCTCGGACACTGAAGCTTTCTTT CASSWGGVSDTEAFF 15 TRBJ1-1 TRBV7-9 - -
TGTGCCAGCACCGGATGGAAAGGAGAGACCCAGTACTTC CASTGWKGETQYF 13 TRBJ2-5 TRBV2 - -
TGTGCCAGCAGTGAAGCGTCGCAGCTGGGAACCTACGAGCAGTACTTC CASSEASQLGTYEQYF 16 TRBJ2-7 TRBV6-1 - -
TGTGCCAGCAGCTTAGCGACAGGGGCCTACGAGCAGTACTTC CASSLATGAYEQYF 14 TRBJ2-7 TRBV7-2 TRBD1 once